This T cell receptor (beta chain) is drawn from a study of blood T cell repertoires in COVID-19. Study at large: Acute-phase and convalescent COVID-19 samples originated in the United States, Italy and Spain. PBMCs, B-cell-depleted T cells, or T cells provided the cDNA or gDNA that made up the material.

In the source study's methods: Reference gene primer amplification gave nucleated cell count estimates. TCRdb keeps only in-frame clones here, not all; method: immunoSEQ multiplex PCR. The D gene and trimming were derived from the DNA, and the V and J assignments and clone size from that table. The sample shows around 180,000 clones, around four fifths of them seen only once. This clone turned up a few times. The CDR3 contains 14 residues. Germline V gene sequence: CDR1 SGHRS, CDR2 YFSETQ. Germline trimming cut 5 bases from V and 2 bases from J; bases unmatched to any gene: 6. The receptor comes from a man between 65 and 79 years old with active or convalescent COVID-19. The gene calls are TRBV5-1 and TRBJ2-7; the match to TRBD1 covers 8 bases. Specimen: peripheral blood. CDR3 amino acids: CASRTRTGTYEQYF. The CDR3 nucleotides read TGCGCCAGCAGGACCAGGACAGGGACCTACGAGCAGTACTTC.